Presented here are 17 T cell receptor beta chains from one specimen sequenced in a study of cytomegalovirus exposure and HLA in healthy donors. Vbeta (60) and Jbeta (13) primers were used in the PCR. Some clones are missing from TCRdb's copy, which holds only in-frame ones; the method was immunoSEQ multiplex PCR. In the table there are approximately 190,000 clones, 80% of which are singletons. The sequenced sample was PBMCs. These receptors all stem from a middle-aged man in good health and CMV-seropositive.

The chain joins TRBV9 to TRBJ2-5; weak D call: TRBD1 (7 bases). Germline V gene sequence: CDR1 SGDLS, CDR2 YYNGEE. V lost 2 bases and J lost 1, with 18 bases in between. The CDR3 is 17 residues long. The CDR3 DNA reads TGTGCCAGCAGCGTTGGGACAGAACTAGCTCGCCAAGAGACCCAGTACTTC. It is translated as CASSVGTELARQETQYF.

The rearrangement links TRBV5-1 to TRBJ2-5; perhaps TRBD2 as D (7 bases). This CDR3 region has 16 residues. Germline loops: CDR1 SGHRS, CDR2 YFSETQ. Trimming shortened V by 4 bases and J by 4 bases, and 20 bases separated the two germline ends. The DNA of the CDR3 is TGCGCCAGCAGCATCTCCGGATCCCGGGGGGCAGAGACCCAGTACTTC. The encoded protein is CASSISGSRGAETQYF.

The V call is TRBV5-6, the J call TRBJ1-5; 8 bases align to TRBD1. The CDR3 covers 14 residues. Trimming removed 2 bases from V and 6 bases from J; junction bases left unmatched: 4. Per germline, CDR1 SGHDT and CDR2 YYEEEE. CDR3 nucleotide sequence: TGTGCCAGCAGCTTAGGGACAGGCTTTCAGCCCCAGCATTTT. Residues: CASSLGTGFQPQHF.

This rearrangement joins TRBV19 to TRBJ2-6; 8 bases line up with TRBD1. This CDR3 is built from 20 residues. J was trimmed by 1 base and V by 0 bases; bases with no gene match: 11. Germline CDR1 and CDR2: LNHDA and SQIVND (reference sequence). CDR3 bases: TGTGCCAGTAGTATAGAAGGTCGGACAGGGCAGGGGTCTGGGGCCAACGTCCTGACTTTC. Encoded protein: CASSIEGRTGQGSGANVLTF.

V usage is TRBV7-2 and J usage is TRBJ1-1; a weak D match, TRBD1 (6 bases). V was clipped by 4 bases and J by 8 bases, with 17 bases between them. The germline CDR1 and CDR2 sequences are SGHTA and FQGNSA. The CDR3 sequence is 14 residues long. The CDR3 here is CASSSGTTGTEAFF. The CDR3 nucleotides read TGTGCCAGCAGCTCGGGTACCACAGGGACAGAAGCTTTCTTT.

The chain has TRBV7-9 and TRBJ2-5, with 8 bases aligning to TRBD1. The CDR3 runs 15 residues. The J segment lost 5 bases and the V segment lost 2 bases, leaving 7 bases of the junction unmatched. Looked up from germline, CDR1 is SEHNR and CDR2 is FQNEAQ (reference sequence). The DNA of the CDR3 is TGTGCCAGCAGCTTAAACCCAGGGGGCGGCGAGACCCAGTACTTC. Its protein product is CASSLNPGGGETQYF.

V is TRBV7-2 and J is TRBJ2-7, with 7 bases lining up with TRBD1. Germline trimming cut 1 base from V and 5 bases from J; bases unmatched to any gene: 2. CDR3 length: 13 amino acids. Germline values: CDR1 SGHTA, CDR2 FQGNSA. CDR3 bases: TGTGCCAGCAGCTTAGGGCAGGGGGACGAGCAGTACTTC. Protein: CASSLGQGDEQYF.

The chain carries TRBV19 and TRBJ2-7; maybe TRBD1 (6 bases). Per germline, CDR1 LNHDA and CDR2 SQIVND (reference sequence). V lost 1 base, J lost 6 bases, and 13 bases lay in between. CDR3 length: 14 amino acids. The CDR3 bases are TGTGCCAGTAGTATAGCGGGCAGGGGTGGCGAGCAGTACTTC. Protein product: CASSIAGRGGEQYF.

About this clone itself: Other DNA sequences in this specimen translate into the identical CDR3. The rearrangement uses TRBV7-3 and TRBJ2-1, with 9 bases matching TRBD2. Germline CDR1 is SGHTA and CDR2 is FQGTGA. V was clipped by 2 bases and J by 4 bases; unmatched bases: 3. CDR3 length equals 15 residues. Here the CDR3 reads CASSLAGGPYNEQFF. CDR3 sequence (DNA): TGTGCCAGCAGCTTAGCGGGGGGGCCTTACAATGAGCAGTTCTTC.

This sequence joins TRBV29-1 and TRBJ1-6; D uncertain. Germline V gene data show CDR1 as SQVTM and CDR2 as ANQGSEA. The germline V and J ends were trimmed by 6 bases and 14 bases, with 17 bases remaining between them. The CDR3 spans 12 residues. CDR3 residues: CSVRAGLGALHF. DNA of the CDR3: TGCAGCGTCCGGGCCGGTCTCGGGGCCCTCCACTTT.

The chain employs TRBV19 and TRBJ2-1; 7 nucleotides line up with TRBD2. Germline V CDR1 and CDR2: LNHDA, SQIVND (reference sequence). The trim removed 5 bases at V and 5 bases at J, leaving 3 bases unmatched. The CDR3 runs 13 residues. The CDR3 DNA is TGTGCCAGTAGTGCCGGACTAGACAATGAGCAGTTCTTC. Amino acids: CASSAGLDNEQFF. The variable domain in full, with the rest retrieved from reference TRBV19 and TRBJ2-1, is DGGITQSPKYLFRKEGQNVTLSCEQNLNHDAMYWYRQDPGQGLRLIYYSQIVNDFQKGDIAEGYSVSREKKESFPLTVTSAQKNPTAFYLCASSAGLDNEQFFGPGTRLTVL.

The chain employs TRBV7-9 and TRBJ2-4; D perhaps matches TRBD2 (6 bases). The germline gives CDR1 SEHNR, CDR2 FQNEAQ (reference sequence). CDR3 length equals 14 residues. V was trimmed by 4 bases and J by 8 bases, leaving 15 bases between them. The CDR3 sequence is CASSWGLREHIQYF. In DNA form, the CDR3 reads TGTGCCAGCAGCTGGGGACTGAGGGAACACATTCAGTACTTC.

The rearrangement uses TRBV9 and TRBJ2-2; TRBD1 agrees at 7 bases. Looked up from germline, CDR1 is SGDLS and CDR2 is YYNGEE. Trimming cost V 3 bases and J 4 bases; bases outside gene matches: 0. CDR3 length: 13 amino acids. In DNA form, the CDR3 reads TGTGCCAGCAGCGCAGGGGGCACCGGGGAGCTGTTTTTT. Amino acids: CASSAGGTGELFF.

V is TRBV25-1 and J is TRBJ2-5; D uncertain. CDR1 MGHDK and CDR2 SYGVNS come from the germline V gene. The CDR3 totals 13 residues. Trimming removed 6 bases at V and 7 bases at J, with 15 bases between. The CDR3 sequence is CASSTGPSRTQYF. The CDR3 region has the DNA TGTGCCAGCAGCACTGGGCCCTCCAGGACCCAGTACTTC.

This clone was counted between two and nine times. The chain uses TRBV6-1 and TRBJ1-5; D remains ambiguous. Per the germline V gene, CDR1 is MNHNS and CDR2 is SASEGT. The CDR3 spans 14 residues. V lost 6 bases to trimming and J lost 9 bases, with 18 bases between them. The chain's CDR3 is CASRDPSGFRPQHF. The CDR3 DNA reads as TGTGCCAGCAGAGATCCTTCAGGATTCCGGCCCCAGCATTTT.

The rearrangement uses TRBV4-1 and TRBJ2-5, with D tentatively TRBD1 (6 bases). This CDR3 comprises 15 residues. Germline CDR1 MGHRA, CDR2 YSYEKL. V was shortened by 0 bases and J by 5 bases, with 13 bases between the two germline ends. This CDR3 is CASSQDASRGETQYF. CDR3 DNA: TGCGCCAGCAGCCAAGACGCCTCCAGGGGTGAGACCCAGTACTTC.

This rearrangement joins TRBV6-6 to TRBJ1-3, with no clear D. Germline-derived CDR1 and CDR2 are MNHNY and SVGAGI (reference sequence). V lost 5 bases and J lost 2, with 13 bases in between. CDR3 length: 15 amino acids. CDR3 sequence reads: CASSLGLMAGNTIYF. The CDR3 coding sequence is TGTGCCAGCAGTCTCGGACTGATGGCTGGAAACACCATATATTTT.